This T cell receptor (beta chain) was identified in a study of CD8+CD57+ T cells in acquired aplastic anemia. Background on the study: Sorting CD4+ and CD8+ cells gave DNA averaging approximately 3 ug.

TCR beta VDJ combinations and CDR3 sequences were profiled from genomic DNA. One entry per CDR3 protein, called by TCRdb with MiXCR from the reads. This sample carries nearly 60,000 distinct CDR3 sequences, approximately 52% of them seen once, and the ten largest clones take roughly 15%. The CDR3 runs to 15 residues. Germline V gene sequence: CDR1 DFQATT, CDR2 SNEGSKA (reference sequence). The patients chosen for sequencing had shown expansion of CD8+CD57+ cells (detected by flow cytometry). Each patient had severe acquired aplastic anemia. Receipt of therapy had not occurred in any patient by the time of blood sampling.

The rearrangement uses TRBV20-1 and TRBJ2-7; 11 bases align to TRBD2. The J call may be incorrect, as the DNA end agrees better with TRBJ2-4. The receptor's source is a human donor with aplastic anemia. The specimen sequenced was sorted CD4+, CD8+, or CD8+CD57+ T cells (not recorded which) from PBMCs. CDR3 DNA sequence: TGCAGTGCGCAAGTAGCGGGAGGGGCCAAAAACATTCAGTACTTC. Protein product: CSAQVAGGAKNIQYF.